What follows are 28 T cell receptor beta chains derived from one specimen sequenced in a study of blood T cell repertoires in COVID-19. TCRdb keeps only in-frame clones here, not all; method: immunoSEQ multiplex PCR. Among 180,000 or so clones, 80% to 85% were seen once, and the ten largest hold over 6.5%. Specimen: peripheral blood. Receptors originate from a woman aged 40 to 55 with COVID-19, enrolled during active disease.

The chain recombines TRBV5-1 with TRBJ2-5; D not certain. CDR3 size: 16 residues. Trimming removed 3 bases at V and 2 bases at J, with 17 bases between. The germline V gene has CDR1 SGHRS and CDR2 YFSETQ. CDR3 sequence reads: CASSSRVRDPQETQYF. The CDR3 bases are TGCGCCAGCAGCTCTCGGGTCAGAGACCCTCAAGAGACCCAGTACTTC. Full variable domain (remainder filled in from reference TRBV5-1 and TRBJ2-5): KAGVTQTPRYLIKTRGQQVTLSCSPISGHRSVSWYQQTPGQGLQFLFEYFSETQRNKGNFPGRFSGRQFSNSRSEMNVSTLELGDSALYLCASSSRVRDPQETQYFGPGTRLLVL.

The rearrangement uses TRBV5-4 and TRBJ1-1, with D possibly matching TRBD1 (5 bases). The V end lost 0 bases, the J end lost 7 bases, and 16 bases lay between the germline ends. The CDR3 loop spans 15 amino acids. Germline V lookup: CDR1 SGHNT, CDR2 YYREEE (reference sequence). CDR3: CASSLEMVGQGEAFF. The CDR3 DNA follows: TGTGCCAGCAGCTTGGAAATGGTAGGACAAGGTGAAGCTTTCTTT.

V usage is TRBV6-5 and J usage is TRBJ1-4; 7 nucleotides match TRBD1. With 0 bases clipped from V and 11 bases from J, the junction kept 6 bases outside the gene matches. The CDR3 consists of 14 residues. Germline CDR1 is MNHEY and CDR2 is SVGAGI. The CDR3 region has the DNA TGTGCCAGCAGTTACTCGATTGTAGGGGGCAAACTGTTTTTT. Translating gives CASSYSIVGGKLFF.

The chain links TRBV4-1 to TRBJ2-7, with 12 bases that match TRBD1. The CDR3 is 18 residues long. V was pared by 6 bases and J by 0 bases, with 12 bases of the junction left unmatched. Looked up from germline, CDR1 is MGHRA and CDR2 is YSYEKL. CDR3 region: CASSLSWGQGASSYEQYF. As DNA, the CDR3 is TGCGCCAGCAGTCTGTCTTGGGGACAGGGGGCTAGCTCCTACGAGCAGTACTTC.

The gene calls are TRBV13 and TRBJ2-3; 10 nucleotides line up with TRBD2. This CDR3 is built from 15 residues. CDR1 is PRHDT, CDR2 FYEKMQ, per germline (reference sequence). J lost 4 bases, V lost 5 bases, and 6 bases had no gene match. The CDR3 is CASSASGGAADTQYF. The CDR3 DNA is TGTGCCAGCAGCGCCAGCGGGGGGGCGGCAGATACGCAGTATTTT.

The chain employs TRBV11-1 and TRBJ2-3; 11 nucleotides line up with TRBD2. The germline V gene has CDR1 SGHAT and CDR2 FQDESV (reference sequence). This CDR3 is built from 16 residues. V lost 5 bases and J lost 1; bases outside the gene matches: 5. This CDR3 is CASSILLAGGTDTQYF. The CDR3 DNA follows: TGTGCCAGCAGCATACTACTAGCGGGGGGCACAGATACGCAGTATTTT.

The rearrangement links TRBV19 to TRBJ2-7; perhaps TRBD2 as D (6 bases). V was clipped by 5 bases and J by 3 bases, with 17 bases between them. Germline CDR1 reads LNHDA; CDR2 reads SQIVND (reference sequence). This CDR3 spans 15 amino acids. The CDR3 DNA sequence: TGTGCCAGTAGTCTCGGGGGACTGGCTGGCTACGAGCAGTACTTC. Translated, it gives CASSLGGLAGYEQYF.

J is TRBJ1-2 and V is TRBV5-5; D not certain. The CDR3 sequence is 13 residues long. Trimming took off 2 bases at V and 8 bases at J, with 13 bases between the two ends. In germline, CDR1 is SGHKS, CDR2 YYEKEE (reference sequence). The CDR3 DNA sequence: TGTGCCAGCAGCTTTAACCGAGATGTAGGCTACACCTTC. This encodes CASSFNRDVGYTF.

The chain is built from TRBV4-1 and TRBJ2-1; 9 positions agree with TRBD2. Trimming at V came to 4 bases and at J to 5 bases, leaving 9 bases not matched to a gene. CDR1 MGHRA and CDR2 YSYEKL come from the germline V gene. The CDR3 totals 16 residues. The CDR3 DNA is TGCGCCAGCAGCCCCATAGCGGGAGAATTAAACAATGAGCAGTTCTTC. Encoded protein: CASSPIAGELNNEQFF.

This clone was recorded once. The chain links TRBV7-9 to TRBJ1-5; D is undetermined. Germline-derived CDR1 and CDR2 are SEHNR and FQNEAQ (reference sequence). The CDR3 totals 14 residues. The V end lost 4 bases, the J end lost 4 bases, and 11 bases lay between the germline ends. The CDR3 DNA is TGTGCCAGCAGCTCTGGTGGGGAGAATCAGCCCCAGCATTTT. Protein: CASSSGGENQPQHF.

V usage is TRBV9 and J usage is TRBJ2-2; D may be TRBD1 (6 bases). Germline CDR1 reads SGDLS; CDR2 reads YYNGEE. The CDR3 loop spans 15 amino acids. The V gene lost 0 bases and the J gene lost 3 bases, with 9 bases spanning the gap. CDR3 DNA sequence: TGTGCCAGCAGCGTAGTCAGGGGAGACACCGGGGAGCTGTTTTTT. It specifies CASSVVRGDTGELFF.

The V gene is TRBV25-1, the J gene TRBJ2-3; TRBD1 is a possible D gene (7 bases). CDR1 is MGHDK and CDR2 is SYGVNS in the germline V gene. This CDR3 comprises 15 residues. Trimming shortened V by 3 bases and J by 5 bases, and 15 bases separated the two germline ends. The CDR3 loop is CASSDADYRGDTQYF. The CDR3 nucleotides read TGTGCCAGCAGTGACGCGGACTACAGGGGAGATACGCAGTATTTT.

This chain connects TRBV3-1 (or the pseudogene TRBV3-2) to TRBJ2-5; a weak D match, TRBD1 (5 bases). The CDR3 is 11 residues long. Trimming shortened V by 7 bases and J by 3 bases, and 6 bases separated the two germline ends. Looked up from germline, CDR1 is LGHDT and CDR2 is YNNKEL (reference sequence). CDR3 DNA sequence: TGTGCCAGCACAGGGAAAGAGACCCAGTACTTC. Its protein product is CASTGKETQYF.

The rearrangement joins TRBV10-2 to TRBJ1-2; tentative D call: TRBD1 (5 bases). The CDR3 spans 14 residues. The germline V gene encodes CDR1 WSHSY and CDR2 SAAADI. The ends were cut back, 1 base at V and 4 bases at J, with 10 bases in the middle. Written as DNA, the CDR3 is TGCGCCAGCAGTGAGTGGCAGGGAGGCTATGGCTACACCTTC. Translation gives CASSEWQGGYGYTF.

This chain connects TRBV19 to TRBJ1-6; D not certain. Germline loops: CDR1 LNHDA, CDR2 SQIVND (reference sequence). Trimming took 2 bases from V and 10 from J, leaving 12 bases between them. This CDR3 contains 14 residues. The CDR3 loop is CASSIRHIPSPLHF. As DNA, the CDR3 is TGTGCCAGTAGTATACGTCACATCCCCTCACCCCTCCACTTT. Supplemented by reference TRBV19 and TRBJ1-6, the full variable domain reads DGGITQSPKYLFRKEGQNVTLSCEQNLNHDAMYWYRQDPGQGLRLIYYSQIVNDFQKGDIAEGYSVSREKKESFPLTVTSAQKNPTAFYLCASSIRHIPSPLHFGNGTRLTVT.

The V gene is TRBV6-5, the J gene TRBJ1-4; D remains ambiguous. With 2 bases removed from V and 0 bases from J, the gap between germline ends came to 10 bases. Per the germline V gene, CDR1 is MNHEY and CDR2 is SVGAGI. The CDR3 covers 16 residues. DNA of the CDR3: TGTGCCAGCAGTTACGGGTCCGGGTCAACTAATGAAAAACTGTTTTTT. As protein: CASSYGSGSTNEKLFF.

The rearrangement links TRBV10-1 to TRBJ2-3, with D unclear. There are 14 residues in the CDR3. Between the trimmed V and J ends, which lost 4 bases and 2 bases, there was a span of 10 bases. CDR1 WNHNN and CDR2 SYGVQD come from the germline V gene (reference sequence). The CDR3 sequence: CASSVSESTDTQYF. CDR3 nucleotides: TGCGCCAGCAGTGTTTCGGAGTCCACAGATACGCAGTATTTT.

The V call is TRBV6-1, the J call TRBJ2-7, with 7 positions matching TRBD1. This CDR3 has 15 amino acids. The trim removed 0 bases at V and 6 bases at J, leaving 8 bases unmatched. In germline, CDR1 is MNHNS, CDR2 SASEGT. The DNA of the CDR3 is TGTGCCAGCAGTGAAGCGGTAGGGGGCGCGAGCGAGCAGTACTTC. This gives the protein CASSEAVGGASEQYF.

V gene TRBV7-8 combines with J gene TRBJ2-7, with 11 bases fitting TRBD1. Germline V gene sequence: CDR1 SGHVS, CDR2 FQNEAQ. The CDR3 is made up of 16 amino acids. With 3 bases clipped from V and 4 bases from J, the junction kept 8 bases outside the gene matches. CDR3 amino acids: CASSFEGQGVYYEQYF. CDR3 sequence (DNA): TGTGCCAGCAGCTTCGAGGGACAGGGGGTTTATTACGAGCAGTACTTC. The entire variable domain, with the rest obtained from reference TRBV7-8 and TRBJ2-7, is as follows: GAGVSQSPRYKVAKRGQDVALRCDPISGHVSLFWYQQALGQGPEFLTYFQNEAQLDKSGLPSDRFFAERPEGSVSTLKIQRTQQEDSAVYLCASSFEGQGVYYEQYFGPGTRLTVT.

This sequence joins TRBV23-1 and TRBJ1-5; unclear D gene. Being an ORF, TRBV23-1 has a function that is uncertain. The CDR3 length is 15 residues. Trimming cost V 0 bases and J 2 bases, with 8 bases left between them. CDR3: CASSQSRGGNQPQHF. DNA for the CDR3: TGCGCCAGCAGTCAATCCCGGGGTGGCAATCAGCCCCAGCATTTT.

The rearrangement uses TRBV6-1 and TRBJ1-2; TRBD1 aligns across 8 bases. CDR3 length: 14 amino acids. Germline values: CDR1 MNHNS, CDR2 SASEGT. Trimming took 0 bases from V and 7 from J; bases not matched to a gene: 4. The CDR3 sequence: CASSEATGGSGYTF. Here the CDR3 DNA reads TGTGCCAGCAGTGAAGCTACAGGGGGGTCTGGCTACACCTTC.

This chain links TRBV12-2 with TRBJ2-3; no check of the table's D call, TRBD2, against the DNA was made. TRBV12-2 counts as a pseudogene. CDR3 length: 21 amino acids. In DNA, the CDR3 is TGTGCAAGTCGCTTAGCGACCGGGACTAGAGCCCGGATCGTATACACAGATACGCAGTATTTT. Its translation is CASRLATGTRARIVYTDTQYF.

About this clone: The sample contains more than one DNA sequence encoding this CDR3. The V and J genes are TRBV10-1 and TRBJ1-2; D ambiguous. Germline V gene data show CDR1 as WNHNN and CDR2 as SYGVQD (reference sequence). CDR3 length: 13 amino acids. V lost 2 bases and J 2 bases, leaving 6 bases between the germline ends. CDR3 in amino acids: CASSEDTNYGYTF. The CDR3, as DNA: TGCGCCAGCAGTGAGGACACCAACTATGGCTACACCTTC.

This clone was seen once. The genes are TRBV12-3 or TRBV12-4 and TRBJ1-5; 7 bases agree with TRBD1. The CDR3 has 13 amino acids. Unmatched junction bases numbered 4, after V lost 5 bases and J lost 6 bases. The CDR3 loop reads CASSNRGGQPQHF. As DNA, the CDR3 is TGTGCCAGCAGTAACAGGGGTGGTCAGCCCCAGCATTTT.

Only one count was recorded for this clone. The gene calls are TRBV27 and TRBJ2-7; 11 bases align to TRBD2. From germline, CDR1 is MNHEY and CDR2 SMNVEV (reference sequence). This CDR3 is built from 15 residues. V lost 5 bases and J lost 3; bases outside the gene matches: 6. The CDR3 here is CASSPPSGGIYEQYF. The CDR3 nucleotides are TGTGCCAGCAGTCCTCCTAGCGGGGGGATCTACGAGCAGTACTTC.

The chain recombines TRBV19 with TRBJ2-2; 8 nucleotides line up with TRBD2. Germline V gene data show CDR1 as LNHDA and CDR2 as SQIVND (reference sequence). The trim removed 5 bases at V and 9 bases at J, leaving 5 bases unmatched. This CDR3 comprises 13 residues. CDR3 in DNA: TGTGCCAGTAGTGGCGGGGGGCCCCGGGAGCTGTTTTTT. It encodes CASSGGGPRELFF.

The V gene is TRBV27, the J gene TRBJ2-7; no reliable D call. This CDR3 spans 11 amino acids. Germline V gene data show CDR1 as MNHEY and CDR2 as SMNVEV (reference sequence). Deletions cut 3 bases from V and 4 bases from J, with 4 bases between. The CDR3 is CASSFGYEQYF. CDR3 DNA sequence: TGTGCCAGCAGTTTCGGGTACGAGCAGTACTTC.

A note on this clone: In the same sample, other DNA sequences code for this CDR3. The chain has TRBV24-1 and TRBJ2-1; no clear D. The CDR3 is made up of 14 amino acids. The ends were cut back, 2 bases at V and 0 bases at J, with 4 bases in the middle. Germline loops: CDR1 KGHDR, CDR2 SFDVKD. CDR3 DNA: TGTGCCACCAGTGATTCTAGCTCCTACAATGAGCAGTTCTTC. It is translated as CATSDSSSYNEQFF.